The 32 T cell receptor beta chains given below trace back to one sample, sequenced in a study of siplizumab effects on memory and regulatory T cells. The protocol was immunoSEQ multiplex PCR, while the TCRdb copy is restricted to in-frame clones and leaves out a portion. The sample records around 61,000 clones, approximately 97% being singletons. The sequenced sample consisted of naive CD8+ T cells sorted from blood. These receptors were obtained from a human donor in good health.

The chain recombines TRBV19 with TRBJ2-2; a weak D match, TRBD2 (6 bases). In germline, CDR1 is LNHDA, CDR2 SQIVND (reference sequence). This CDR3 spans 14 amino acids. With 6 bases removed from V and 7 bases from J, the gap between germline ends came to 15 bases. This CDR3 is CASRDNGLFGELFF. The CDR3 nucleotides are TGTGCCAGTAGGGATAATGGACTATTCGGGGAGCTGTTTTTT.

Only one count was recorded for this clone. The J gene is TRBJ2-5, the V gene TRBV12-5, with D unresolved. Trimming shortened V by 1 base and J by 2 bases, and 5 bases separated the two germline ends. CDR1 is LGHNT and CDR2 is FRNRAP in the germline V gene. The CDR3 covers 13 residues. The CDR3 nucleotides read TGTGCTAGTGGTTTGGGGCTTCAAGAGACCCAGTACTTC. As protein: CASGLGLQETQYF.

The gene calls are TRBV7-9 and TRBJ1-1; D may be TRBD1 (5 bases). This CDR3 contains 15 residues. Germline lookup yields CDR1 SEHNR and CDR2 FQNEAQ (reference sequence). V was cut by 5 bases and J by 1 base, with 14 bases left in between. CDR3 loop: CASSANRKKNTEAFF. In DNA form, the CDR3 reads TGTGCCAGCAGCGCAAACAGGAAAAAGAACACTGAAGCTTTCTTT.

In this sample, this clone turned up once. V is TRBV15 and J is TRBJ1-5; D unresolved. Trimming took off 0 bases at V and 5 bases at J, with 11 bases between the two ends. Germline values: CDR1 LNHNV, CDR2 YYDKDF (reference sequence). This CDR3 has 15 residues. CDR3 DNA sequence: TGTGCCACCAGCAGAGAAACAAATCCCTATCAGCCCCAGCATTTT. This encodes CATSRETNPYQPQHF.

This clone has a single count. A read error likely explains this, since a far larger clone differs by one base. The rearrangement joins TRBV2 to TRBJ2-5; D is unclear. From germline, CDR1 is SNHLY and CDR2 FYNNEI. CDR3 length: 10 residues. The CDR3 DNA reads as TGTGCCGGCAGTGCGGAGACCCAGTACTTC. Residues: CAGSAETQYF.

This clone was observed once. CDR3 nucleotide sequence: TGTGCCAGCAGCCTGGGGACTGAAGCTTTCTTT. This encodes CASSLGTEAFF. The chain uses TRBV14 and TRBJ1-1; no firm D call. V was trimmed by 4 bases and J by 5 bases, leaving 5 bases between them. The V gene's germline CDR1 is SGHDN and CDR2 FVKESK. The CDR3 has 11 residues.

CDR3 protein: CSAERGYLNEQFF. The CDR3 DNA reads as TGCAGCGCCGAACGGGGCTACCTCAATGAGCAGTTCTTC. The V and J genes are TRBV29-1 and TRBJ2-1; D might be TRBD1 or TRBD2, each matching 5 bases. The CDR3 loop spans 13 amino acids. Germline loops: CDR1 SQVTM, CDR2 ANQGSEA. V was clipped by 7 bases and J by 6 bases, with 16 bases between them.

V and J are TRBV10-1 and TRBJ2-1; D is undetermined. The CDR3 length is 13 residues. V was shortened by 0 bases and J by 7 bases, with 7 bases between the two germline ends. From germline, CDR1 is WNHNN and CDR2 SYGVQD (reference sequence). The CDR3: CASSESVGNEQFF. CDR3 in DNA: TGCGCCAGCAGTGAGTCTGTAGGGAATGAGCAGTTCTTC.

The V and J genes are TRBV6-5 and TRBJ2-1; D remains ambiguous. The CDR3 extends over 15 amino acids. The germline V gene has CDR1 MNHEY and CDR2 SVGAGI. Trimming took 2 bases from V and 0 from J, leaving 8 bases between them. The CDR3 DNA reads TGTGCCAGCAGTTACAGCAGGAGCTCCTACAATGAGCAGTTCTTC. Protein: CASSYSRSSYNEQFF.

The chain carries TRBV27 and TRBJ2-3; TRBD2 matches at 11 bases. Unmatched junction bases numbered 1, after V lost 2 bases and J lost 3 bases. The CDR3 contains 15 residues. Looked up from germline, CDR1 is MNHEY and CDR2 is SMNVEV (reference sequence). The CDR3 nucleotides read TGTGCCAGCAGTTTACGGACTAGCGGGACAGATACGCAGTATTTT. It is translated as CASSLRTSGTDTQYF.

This clone appeared a single time. The V and J genes are TRBV29-1 and TRBJ1-2; TRBD1 might be the D (5 bases). CDR3 length equals 14 residues. Germline V gene data show CDR1 as SQVTM and CDR2 as ANQGSEA. V lost 6 bases and J 2 bases, leaving 16 bases between the germline ends. CDR3 DNA: TGCAGCGTCCCACCCCAGGGTTGGAACTATGGCTACACCTTC. It yields the protein CSVPPQGWNYGYTF.

The gene calls are TRBV7-3 and TRBJ2-7, with 9 bases lining up with TRBD2. This CDR3 comprises 16 residues. Germline V gives CDR1 SGHTA, CDR2 FQGTGA. V trimming: 2 bases; J trimming: 3 bases; junction bases outside the gene matches: 8. CDR3 amino acids: CASSLGAVREGYEQYF. CDR3 bases: TGTGCCAGCAGCTTAGGGGCCGTGCGGGAGGGCTACGAGCAGTACTTC.

This clone is medium-sized by share. This rearrangement joins TRBV6-6 to TRBJ2-2, with D maybe TRBD2 (5 bases). This CDR3 is 14 amino acids long. Trimming cost V 4 bases and J 5 bases, with 11 bases left between them. CDR1 and CDR2 (germline): MNHNY, SVGAGI (reference sequence). CDR3 sequence: CASSFTGETGELFF. In nucleotides, the CDR3 is TGTGCCAGCAGTTTCACTGGGGAGACCGGGGAGCTGTTTTTT.

A note on this clone: One end of the junction fails to match germline, which may point to a read error. CDR3 region: CATSRVGTSGQENQYF. CDR3 nucleotide sequence: TGTGCCACCAGCAGGGTTGGGACTAGCGGACAAGAGAACCAGTACTTC. The gene calls are TRBV15 and TRBJ2-5, with 11 bases fitting TRBD2. This CDR3 has 16 amino acids. In germline, CDR1 is LNHNV, CDR2 YYDKDF (reference sequence). Based on the CDR3 plus reference TRBV15 and TRBJ2-5, the full variable domain is DAMVIQNPRYQVTQFGKPVTLSCSQTLNHNVMYWYQQKSSQAPKLLFHYYDKDFNNEADTPDNFQSRRPNTSFCFLDIRSPGLGDTAMYLCATSRVGTSGQENQYFGPGTRLLVL.

The chain recombines TRBV5-1 with TRBJ2-7; D possibly uses TRBD1 or TRBD2 (5 bases each). V lost 6 bases and J 0 bases, leaving 13 bases between the germline ends. Germline V CDR1 and CDR2: SGHRS, YFSETQ. The length of the CDR3 is 14 residues. CDR3 sequence: CASKSGTASYEQYF. In DNA form, the CDR3 reads TGCGCCAGCAAGTCTGGGACGGCCTCCTACGAGCAGTACTTC. Full variable domain (outside the CDR3, taken from reference TRBV5-1 and TRBJ2-7): KAGVTQTPRYLIKTRGQQVTLSCSPISGHRSVSWYQQTPGQGLQFLFEYFSETQRNKGNFPGRFSGRQFSNSRSEMNVSTLELGDSALYLCASKSGTASYEQYFGPGTRLTVT.

V gene TRBV6-5 combines with J gene TRBJ2-2; D may be TRBD1 (5 bases). CDR3 length equals 13 residues. V was pared by 0 bases and J by 6 bases, with 5 bases between. Germline lookup yields CDR1 MNHEY and CDR2 SVGAGI. CDR3 protein: CASSYSGPGELFF. The CDR3 region has the DNA TGTGCCAGCAGTTACTCGGGGCCCGGGGAGCTGTTTTTT.

Written as DNA, the CDR3 is TGTGCCAGTAGTATAGAGGGCGGACAGGGTTCCTACAATGAGCAGTTCTTC. Amino acid sequence: CASSIEGGQGSYNEQFF. This sequence joins TRBV19 and TRBJ2-1; TRBD1 aligns across 8 bases. CDR1 and CDR2 from the germline V gene are LNHDA and SQIVND (reference sequence). The CDR3 sequence is 17 residues long. V was pared by 0 bases and J by 1 base, with 5 bases of the junction left unmatched. Combining the CDR3 with reference TRBV19 and TRBJ2-1 gives the whole variable domain DGGITQSPKYLFRKEGQNVTLSCEQNLNHDAMYWYRQDPGQGLRLIYYSQIVNDFQKGDIAEGYSVSREKKESFPLTVTSAQKNPTAFYLCASSIEGGQGSYNEQFFGPGTRLTVL.

The chain employs TRBV18 and TRBJ1-1; D is undetermined. V was pared by 3 bases and J by 0 bases, with 14 bases between. This CDR3 has 16 residues. The germline V gene has CDR1 KGHSH and CDR2 LQKENI. The CDR3: CASSPAAGNMNTEAFF. CDR3 nucleotide sequence: TGTGCCAGCTCACCTGCTGCAGGCAACATGAACACTGAAGCTTTCTTT.

The gene calls are TRBV28 and TRBJ2-6, with D perhaps matching TRBD1 (6 bases). V lost 4 bases, J lost 4 bases, and 11 bases lay in between. CDR1 and CDR2 (germline): MDHEN, SYDVKM. This CDR3 spans 15 amino acids. CDR3 DNA sequence: TGTGCCAGCAGTTCCCCAGGGGCGGGGGCCAACGTCCTGACTTTC. This sequence encodes CASSSPGAGANVLTF.

The V and J genes are TRBV29-1 and TRBJ2-1, with TRBD2 matching over 8 bases. Trimming cost V 6 bases and J 2 bases; bases outside gene matches: 12. The CDR3 contains 16 residues. CDR1 is SQVTM and CDR2 is ANQGSEA in the germline V gene. CDR3 coding DNA: TGCAGCGTCGAGGGTGGACTAGCTATTCCCTACAATGAGCAGTTCTTC. It translates to CSVEGGLAIPYNEQFF.

The chain recombines TRBV5-4 with TRBJ2-3, with D unresolved. The CDR3 is made up of 15 amino acids. V shed 0 bases and J shed 0 bases, with 8 bases lying between them. Germline-derived CDR1 and CDR2 are SGHNT and YYREEE (reference sequence). DNA of the CDR3: TGTGCCAGCAGCTTGGCCGGCCGGAGCACAGATACGCAGTATTTT. Residues: CASSLAGRSTDTQYF.

This clone showed up just once. The chain combines TRBV9 with TRBJ1-1; the D is unclear. Germline CDR1 SGDLS, CDR2 YYNGEE. V dropped 7 bases and J dropped 3 bases, with 13 bases sitting between them. The CDR3 has 13 residues. The CDR3: CASGRFGDTEAFF. DNA for the CDR3: TGTGCCAGCGGCAGGTTTGGAGACACTGAAGCTTTCTTT.

This clone was found once. The chain recombines TRBV19 with TRBJ2-1, with D uncertain. V was clipped by 0 bases and J by 0 bases, with 9 bases between them. There are 16 residues in the CDR3. CDR1 is LNHDA and CDR2 is SQIVND in the germline V gene (reference sequence). The CDR3 DNA sequence: TGTGCCAGTAGTATAGATGACGGAAGCTCCTACAATGAGCAGTTCTTC. This codes for CASSIDDGSSYNEQFF.

This chain joins TRBV4-1 and TRBJ2-7; D uncertain. V gave up 3 bases and J gave up 5 bases, with 14 bases separating them. This CDR3 has 14 residues. CDR1 and CDR2 (germline): MGHRA, YSYEKL. CDR3 nucleotide sequence: TGCGCCAGCAGCCACCCCAAAGGACGCCACGAGCAGTACTTC. This codes for CASSHPKGRHEQYF.

This chain links TRBV7-8 with TRBJ2-5; possible D gene TRBD1, 6 bases. Germline V gives CDR1 SGHVS, CDR2 FQNEAQ. V was trimmed by 6 bases and J by 2 bases, leaving 10 bases between them. This CDR3 has 13 amino acids. CDR3 sequence (DNA): TGTGCCAGCAGAAGACAGGAACAAGAGACCCAGTACTTC. It yields the protein CASRRQEQETQYF.

The chain is built from TRBV4-1 and TRBJ2-7, with D hard to call. The germline V gene encodes CDR1 MGHRA and CDR2 YSYEKL. The CDR3 length is 12 residues. Trimming took 1 base from V and 8 from J, leaving 9 bases between them. This CDR3 reads CASSQGPKQQYF. The DNA of the CDR3 is TGCGCCAGCAGCCAAGGGCCCAAACAGCAGTACTTC.

The chain links TRBV11-1 to TRBJ2-5; 11 positions agree with TRBD1. The CDR3 covers 15 residues. In germline, CDR1 is SGHAT, CDR2 FQDESV (reference sequence). After removal of 5 bases from V and 5 bases from J, the junction contained 7 bases not matched to a gene. Here the CDR3 reads CASSPRGQGGETQYF. CDR3 in DNA: TGTGCCAGCAGCCCCCGGGGACAGGGGGGCGAGACCCAGTACTTC.

The chain carries TRBV15 and TRBJ1-1; TRBD1 matches at 8 bases. J gave up 5 bases and V 4 bases, and 12 bases lay outside the gene matches. From germline, CDR1 is LNHNV and CDR2 YYDKDF (reference sequence). There are 16 residues in the CDR3. The CDR3 bases are TGTGCCACCAGCATCCCGGGACAGGTAAAGGGTACTGAAGCTTTCTTT. This sequence encodes CATSIPGQVKGTEAFF.

The rearrangement links TRBV27 to TRBJ1-2; D unclear. This CDR3 is 13 amino acids long. Trimming removed 0 bases from V and 8 bases from J, with 10 bases in between. Germline V lookup: CDR1 MNHEY, CDR2 SMNVEV (reference sequence). CDR3 coding DNA: TGTGCCAGCAGTTTATCGTCGAGGGTCGGCTACACCTTC. This encodes CASSLSSRVGYTF.

The chain joins TRBV5-1 to TRBJ2-7; no reliable D call. Looked up from germline, CDR1 is SGHRS and CDR2 is YFSETQ. The V end was cut by 0 bases, the J end by 4 bases, with 8 bases between. CDR3 length equals 13 residues. CDR3 protein: CASSLELRYEQYF. The CDR3 DNA reads TGCGCCAGCAGCTTGGAGCTCCGTTACGAGCAGTACTTC.

As concerns this clone: Other DNA variants within this sample encode the same CDR3. The V call is TRBV27, the J call TRBJ2-1, with 12 nucleotides matching TRBD1. Trimming at V came to 2 bases and at J to 7 bases, leaving 3 bases not matched to a gene. The CDR3 has 15 amino acids. From germline, CDR1 is MNHEY and CDR2 SMNVEV (reference sequence). CDR3 amino acids: CASSLGGQGANEQFF. The CDR3, as DNA: TGTGCCAGCAGTTTAGGGGGACAGGGGGCGAATGAGCAGTTCTTC.

This chain connects TRBV7-2 to TRBJ2-2; D is possibly TRBD1 (5 bases). The CDR3 extends over 14 amino acids. Per the germline V gene, CDR1 is SGHTA and CDR2 is FQGNSA. V dropped 5 bases and J dropped 5 bases, with 12 bases sitting between them. Written as DNA, the CDR3 is TGTGCCAGCAGCCCCAGCTCAGGGACCGGGGAGCTGTTTTTT. This sequence encodes CASSPSSGTGELFF.